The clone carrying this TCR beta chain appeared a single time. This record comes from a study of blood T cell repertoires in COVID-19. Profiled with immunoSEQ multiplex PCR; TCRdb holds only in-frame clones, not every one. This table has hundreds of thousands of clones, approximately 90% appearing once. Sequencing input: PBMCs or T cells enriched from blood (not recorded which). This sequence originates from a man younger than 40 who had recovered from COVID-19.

The CDR3 nucleotides read TGTGCCAGCAGCGACAGCGGGAGGCATATACTTGAGCAGTTCTTC. Residues: CASSDSGRHILEQFF. The chain joins TRBV7-9 to TRBJ2-1; 9 bases map to TRBD2. V was pared by 5 bases and J by 9 bases, with 11 bases of the junction left unmatched. The CDR3 has 15 residues. Germline V lookup: CDR1 SEHNR, CDR2 FQNEAQ (reference sequence).